A single sample gave rise to the 17 T cell receptor beta chains below, sequenced in a study of blood T cell repertoires in COVID-19. Repertoires were generated with immunoSEQ multiplex PCR, while TCRdb's copy carries only in-frame clones and drops some. Of roughly 230,000 clones in the sample, roughly 80% were seen once. Sequenced: PBMCs or T cells enriched from blood (not recorded which). These receptors all stem from a man aged 50 to 60 who had recovered from COVID-19.

The rearrangement joins TRBV18 to TRBJ2-3; tentative D call: TRBD1 (6 bases). Trimming shortened V by 3 bases and J by 3 bases, and 10 bases separated the two germline ends. Germline lookup yields CDR1 KGHSH and CDR2 LQKENI. The CDR3 length is 14 residues. The CDR3 loop is CASSPKTGTDTQYF. For the CDR3, the DNA is TGTGCCAGCTCACCGAAAACAGGGACAGATACGCAGTATTTT. Together with reference TRBV18 and TRBJ2-3, the CDR3 gives the full variable domain: NAGVMQNPRHLVRRRGQEARLRCSPMKGHSHVYWYRQLPEEGLKFMVYLQKENIIDESGMPKERFSAEFPKEGPSILRIQQVVRGDSAAYFCASSPKTGTDTQYFGPGTRLTVL.

The V gene is TRBV11-2, the J gene TRBJ1-2; TRBD1 might be the D (6 bases). The CDR3 runs to 13 residues. Germline V gene lookup returns CDR1 SGHAT and CDR2 FQNNGV. V was trimmed by 5 bases and J by 5 bases, leaving 12 bases between them. For the CDR3, the DNA is TGTGCCAGCAGCCAGGACAGCTTTTATGGCTACACCTTC. This gives the protein CASSQDSFYGYTF.

This clone appeared a few times. The V call is TRBV6-2 or TRBV6-3, the J call TRBJ1-4; D unresolved. Trimming cost V 3 bases and J 4 bases, with 21 bases left between them. CDR3 length: 18 residues. Germline V CDR1 and CDR2: MNHEY, SVGEGT. CDR3 sequence: CASSYLPLLFRGNEKLFF. The CDR3 coding sequence is TGTGCCAGCAGTTATCTTCCTCTCCTCTTCCGGGGTAATGAAAAACTGTTTTTT.

J is TRBJ2-6 and V is TRBV7-9; D remains ambiguous. Germline V gives CDR1 SEHNR, CDR2 FQNEAQ (reference sequence). V was pared by 1 base and J by 0 bases, with 4 bases between. CDR3 length: 15 residues. In DNA form, the CDR3 reads TGTGCCAGCAGCTTAGGAGACTCTGGGGCCAACGTCCTGACTTTC. It translates to CASSLGDSGANVLTF.

V gene TRBV18 combines with J gene TRBJ2-7; 9 bases agree with TRBD1. Germline assignment: CDR1 KGHSH and CDR2 LQKENI. V shed 5 bases, J shed 2 bases, and the junction held 10 bases outside the gene matches. The CDR3 spans 16 residues. The CDR3 spells CASSSFRDRDAYEQYF. For the CDR3, the DNA is TGTGCCAGCTCATCGTTCAGGGACAGGGACGCCTACGAGCAGTACTTC.

The genes are TRBV25-1 and TRBJ1-4; maybe TRBD1 (6 bases). Trimming removed 6 bases from V and 7 bases from J, with 15 bases in between. Looked up from germline, CDR1 is MGHDK and CDR2 is SYGVNS. There are 14 residues in the CDR3. CDR3 in DNA: TGTGCCAGCAGCCGACACAGGGTTGGTGAAAAACTGTTTTTT. It is translated as CASSRHRVGEKLFF.

This chain links TRBV12-3 or TRBV12-4 with TRBJ1-1; the D gene is possibly TRBD1 (5 bases). The CDR3 has 13 amino acids. V lost 6 bases to trimming and J lost 6 bases, with 14 bases between them. CDR3 in DNA: TGTGCCAGCAGCCTCCCGTGGGGGGCTGAAGCTTTCTTT. It is translated as CASSLPWGAEAFF.

V usage is TRBV11-2 and J usage is TRBJ2-3, with 10 bases identical to TRBD2. The CDR3 has 16 amino acids. With V trimmed by 6 bases and J by 3 bases, 9 bases remained unmatched. CDR1 SGHAT and CDR2 FQNNGV come from the germline V gene. The CDR3 here is CASSSYRTSGTDTQYF. The CDR3 DNA follows: TGTGCCAGCAGTTCTTACCGGACTAGCGGAACAGATACGCAGTATTTT.

This chain uses TRBV10-3 with TRBJ1-2; D possibly corresponds to TRBD1 (6 bases). The CDR3 runs to 16 residues. V lost 3 bases, J lost 1 base, and 15 bases lay in between. CDR1 is ENHRY and CDR2 is SYGVKD in the germline V gene. The CDR3 sequence: CAISDLRDKNNYGYTF. Written as DNA, the CDR3 is TGTGCCATCAGTGATTTACGGGACAAGAATAACTATGGCTACACCTTC.

The genes are TRBV29-1 and TRBJ1-2, with 8 bases lining up with TRBD1. Germline CDR1 reads SQVTM; CDR2 reads ANQGSEA. This CDR3 has 14 residues. Trimming took 4 bases from V and 5 from J; bases not matched to a gene: 9. Here the CDR3 reads CSVGNQGARYGYTF. CDR3 sequence (DNA): TGCAGCGTTGGTAATCAGGGGGCCCGGTATGGCTACACCTTC. Complete variable domain (other parts from reference TRBV29-1 and TRBJ1-2): SAVISQKPSRDICQRGTSLTIQCQVDSQVTMMFWYRQQPGQSLTLIATANQGSEATYESGFVIDKFPISRPNLTFSTLTVSNMSPEDSSIYLCSVGNQGARYGYTFGSGTRLTVV.

The DNA of the CDR3 is TGCGCCAGCAGTGAGAGAACTGCTCGCGGCTACACCTTC. It specifies CASSERTARGYTF. The chain couples TRBV10-2 to TRBJ1-2, with D unclear. CDR3 length equals 13 residues. Trimming cost V 2 bases and J 8 bases, with 12 bases left between them. Germline V gene lookup returns CDR1 WSHSY and CDR2 SAAADI.

V is TRBV28 and J is TRBJ2-7, with 9 bases fitting TRBD1. The CDR3 runs 14 residues. Losses at the gene ends were 10 bases for V and 6 bases for J; bases not matched to a gene: 13. Germline loops: CDR1 MDHEN, CDR2 SYDVKM. CDR3 region: CATDSRDRVREQYF. The CDR3 DNA reads TGTGCCACCGATTCCCGGGACAGGGTCCGCGAGCAGTACTTC.

The CDR3 DNA sequence: TGTGCCAGCAGCTTCAGCGGGGGCGGATACAATGAGCAGTTCTTC. It specifies CASSFSGGGYNEQFF. The chain has TRBV11-3 and TRBJ2-1; 8 bases align to TRBD2. Germline V lookup: CDR1 SGHNT, CDR2 YENEEA. This CDR3 is 15 amino acids long. The ends lost 3 bases at V and 4 bases at J; junction bases unmatched: 5.

The V call is TRBV30, the J call TRBJ2-3, with 7 bases aligning to TRBD2. The V segment lost 0 bases and the J segment 3 bases; nucleotides outside the gene matches: 9. From germline, CDR1 is GTSNPN and CDR2 SVGIG (reference sequence). There are 16 residues in the CDR3. CDR3 DNA sequence: TGTGCCTGGAGTGTACGGTCCCCGGGGGGAACAGATACGCAGTATTTT. Residues: CAWSVRSPGGTDTQYF.

This clone was recorded only once. In DNA, the CDR3 is TGCGCCAGCGCAACCGGGGAGGCGGCTTTCTTT. Its protein product is CASATGEAAFF. V is TRBV10-2 and J is TRBJ1-1; no firm D call. The CDR3 is 11 amino acids. The V gene's germline CDR1 is WSHSY and CDR2 SAAADI. Trimming took off 8 bases at V and 11 bases at J, with 15 bases between the two ends.

The J gene is TRBJ2-2, the V gene TRBV7-6, with D possibly TRBD2 on 5 matching bases. Between the trimmed V and J ends, which lost 6 bases and 6 bases, there was a span of 11 bases. CDR3 length: 13 residues. Germline CDR1 reads SGHVS; CDR2 reads FNYEAQ. The CDR3 region has the DNA TGTGCCAGCAGTCCCGGGGTGGCCGGGGAGCTGTTTTTT. Its protein product is CASSPGVAGELFF.

This clone was counted a few times. The chain recombines TRBV7-2 with TRBJ1-6; D gene unclear. CDR1 is SGHTA and CDR2 is FQGNSA in the germline V gene. This CDR3 has 15 residues. V lost 1 base to trimming and J lost 7 bases, with 11 bases between them. CDR3 nucleotide sequence: TGTGCCAGCAGCTTAGGACTTGTCACCAATTCACCCCTCCACTTT. As protein: CASSLGLVTNSPLHF. Using reference TRBV7-2 and TRBJ1-6 for the parts outside the CDR3, the full variable domain is GAGVSQSPSNKVTEKGKDVELRCDPISGHTALYWYRQSLGQGLEFLIYFQGNSAPDKSGLPSDRFSAERTGGSVSTLTIQRTQQEDSAVYLCASSLGLVTNSPLHFGNGTRLTVT.